The 10 T cell receptor beta chains below come from one sample, sequenced in a study of T cell responses to AZD1222 COVID-19 vaccine. Clones were sequenced by immunoSEQ multiplex PCR, and TCRdb holds only the in-frame ones, with some missing. This table has some 150,000 clones, just over 90% appearing once. The sequencing here drew on peripheral blood, taken on day 0 of AZD1222 vaccination. The receptors come from an adult in good health.

The chain recombines TRBV18 with TRBJ1-4; 7 nucleotides agree with TRBD1. The CDR3 consists of 16 residues. Per germline, CDR1 KGHSH and CDR2 LQKENI. The J segment lost 4 bases and the V segment lost 3 bases, leaving 8 bases of the junction unmatched. The CDR3 bases are TGTGCCAGCTCACCCTCGACAGGGCGGGGTAATGAAAAACTGTTTTTT. Translation gives CASSPSTGRGNEKLFF.

This clone occurred once. V is TRBV4-1 and J is TRBJ1-4, with D maybe TRBD1 (5 bases). CDR1 is MGHRA, CDR2 YSYEKL, per germline. Trimming took off 1 base at V and 2 bases at J, with 8 bases between the two ends. CDR3 length: 15 residues. In DNA form, the CDR3 reads TGCGCCAGCAGCCAAGGGACATCGACTAATGAAAAACTGTTTTTT. Translation: CASSQGTSTNEKLFF.

J is TRBJ2-3 and V is TRBV30, with D unresolved. The CDR3 is 12 amino acids. Germline CDR1 and CDR2: GTSNPN and SVGIG (reference sequence). V was pared by 3 bases and J by 6 bases, with 10 bases between. This chain's CDR3 is CAWRGPMDTQYF. The CDR3 DNA reads TGTGCCTGGAGAGGTCCTATGGATACGCAGTATTTT.

The chain uses TRBV28 and TRBJ1-2, with D unresolved. The CDR3 totals 16 residues. Trimming pared 4 bases from V and 0 bases from J, leaving 15 bases between. Germline CDR1 MDHEN, CDR2 SYDVKM. Here the CDR3 DNA reads TGTGCCAGCAGTTCACCCGGGAGAGACACTAACTATGGCTACACCTTC. Residues: CASSSPGRDTNYGYTF.

The gene calls are TRBV3-1 (or the pseudogene TRBV3-2) and TRBJ1-6; a possible D gene is TRBD1 (6 bases). This CDR3 has 14 residues. Germline assignment: CDR1 LGHDT and CDR2 YNNKEL (reference sequence). Trimming removed 6 bases at V and 10 bases at J, with 16 bases between. CDR3 sequence: CASSDLGGGSPLHF. The CDR3 nucleotides read TGTGCCAGCAGTGACCTCGGGGGGGGCTCACCCCTCCACTTT.

This sequence joins TRBV30 and TRBJ1-6; D uncertain. CDR1 GTSNPN and CDR2 SVGIG come from the germline V gene (reference sequence). This CDR3 is built from 13 residues. V lost 4 bases, J lost 9 bases, and 13 bases lay in between. CDR3 nucleotide sequence: TGTGCCTGGAAGTTCTCGGAAACTTCACCCCTCCACTTT. Translated: CAWKFSETSPLHF.

The chain combines TRBV5-3 with TRBJ1-1, with D unresolved. TRBV5-3 is assigned to the ORF class and has an uncertain function. The CDR3 runs to 14 residues. V was cut by 1 base and J by 0 bases, with 7 bases left in between. CDR3 in DNA: TGTGCCAGAAGCTTGTGGGGTTTGAACACTGAAGCTTTCTTT. This gives the protein CARSLWGLNTEAFF.

The chain combines TRBV11-1 with TRBJ2-1; D might be TRBD1 (6 bases). The CDR3 has 13 amino acids. From germline, CDR1 is SGHAT and CDR2 FQDESV (reference sequence). Trimming took off 2 bases at V and 6 bases at J, with 8 bases between the two ends. The CDR3 DNA is TGTGCCAGCAGCTTAAACAGGGCCAATGAGCAGTTCTTC. This gives the protein CASSLNRANEQFF. The full variable domain, completed using reference TRBV11-1 and TRBJ2-1, is EAEVAQSPRYKITEKSQAVAFWCDPISGHATLYWYRQILGQGPELLVQFQDESVVDDSQLPKDRFSAERLKGVDSTLKIQPAELGDSAMYLCASSLNRANEQFFGPGTRLTVL.

This clone was counted a few times. The chain combines TRBV9 with TRBJ2-3, with D possibly being TRBD2 (5 bases). V lost 5 bases, J lost 5 bases, and 12 bases lay in between. Looked up from germline, CDR1 is SGDLS and CDR2 is YYNGEE. The CDR3 has 13 residues. In nucleotides, the CDR3 is TGTGCCAGCAGAGCCAACGCGGGAGATACGCAGTATTTT. As protein: CASRANAGDTQYF.

The genes are TRBV9 and TRBJ2-1; D remains unclear. Per germline, CDR1 SGDLS and CDR2 YYNGEE. V shed 0 bases and J shed 3 bases, with 7 bases lying between them. This CDR3 spans 14 amino acids. The DNA of the CDR3 is TGTGCCAGCAGCGTAGAGGTCTTCTACAATGAGCAGTTCTTC. Residues: CASSVEVFYNEQFF. Variable domain in full (rest from reference TRBV9 and TRBJ2-1): DSGVTQTPKHLITATGQRVTLRCSPRSGDLSVYWYQQSLDQGLQFLIQYYNGEERAKGNILERFSAQQFPDLHSELNLSSLELGDSALYFCASSVEVFYNEQFFGPGTRLTVL.